This T cell receptor (beta chain) was captured in a study of CD8 T cells in Susac syndrome (dated by TCRdb to about 2019). Some background on the complete study: Whether CD8+ T cell activation and differentiation in Susac syndrome was antigen driven was tested using repertoire sequencing. Clonality of the CD8+ T cell repertoire was compared between more than 10 healthy donors, approximately 14 Susac syndrome patients and under 16 multiple sclerosis patients.

RNA was extracted with the RNeasy kit and about 0.5 to 1 ug was reverse transcribed using random hexamers. The immunoSEQ multiplex PCR assay, which covers 54 Vbeta and 13 Jbeta segments, was used to amplify TCR beta CDR3 regions. PCR amplification bias was corrected using a synthetic template baseline for primer optimization and computational correction. The published analysis was carried out like this. Reads were annotated to V, D and J genes per IMGT and analyzed with immunoSEQ Analyzer, keeping only productive sequences. Clonality was computed as one minus Shannon entropy normalized by log2 of the number of productive unique sequences. Public and private clones were assessed among the 100 most prevalent clones of each patient and control. Clones were defined as Susac-specific if absent from the healthy and MS cohorts, from around 1,100 published viral clones and from other ImmuneACCESS disease sequences. TCRdb took the public reads, trimmed them with fastp at Q25, ran MiXCR for clone calling and kept in-frame beta chains. Every distinct CDR3 protein forms one entry, paired with its most common genes and DNA. What appears here as the V and J calls and clone size reflects TCRdb's work, not the paper's. Across this sample there are 150,000 to 180,000 distinct CDR3 sequences, with 85% to 95% seen only once. About 0.19% of the sample is taken by the ten largest.

Study-wide findings and limitations: The study acknowledged that relatively few individuals were included in the TCR sequencing and HLA analysis.

Taken from the germline V gene (reference sequence), the CDR1 and CDR2 loops are MNHEY and SMNVEV. For this chain, trimming is 6 bases at the V end and 6 bases at the J end, and the number of junction bases without a gene match is 1. The CDR3 measures 12 amino acids from cysteine to phenylalanine. Only the CDR3 portion is preserved as DNA: 36 bases, with reading frame beginning at the first base. Peripheral blood CD8+ and CD4+ T cells from healthy donors, Susac syndrome patients and multiple sclerosis patients were profiled using high-throughput TCR beta sequencing. Treatment-naive patients with stable or active relapsing-remitting disease fulfilling revised McDonald criteria were used as multiple sclerosis controls. Bulk CD8+ and CD4+ T cells were purified by magnetic negative isolation, whereas CD8+ TEMRA cells were enriched by FACS. Blood was drawn into EDTA tubes, processed within 24 hours, and PBMCs were isolated by density gradient centrifugation. PBMCs intended for TCR sequencing were cryopreserved in liquid nitrogen and were subsequently thawed in a 37 degrees C water bath. The sorted or isolated CD4+, CD8+ and CD8+ TEMRA cells had a purity of 90% or higher.

About this clonotype: Its target antigen remains unknown. The sample holds no much larger clone one base away, and base qualities are not on file.

The clonotype was recovered from a human donor with multiple sclerosis. Sequencing input: CD8+ T cells from PBMCs. The chain is assembled from TRBV27 and TRBJ2-2; TRBD1 lines up with 7 middle nucleotides. In nucleotides, the sequence is TGTGCCAGCAGAAGGGGGCCCGGGGAGCTGTTTTTT. Translated, it reads CASRRGPGELFF.